The 17 T cell receptor beta chains listed next were all sequenced from one sample in a study of cytomegalovirus exposure and HLA in healthy donors. Primers: 60 Vbeta forward and 13 Jbeta reverse. Assay used: immunoSEQ multiplex PCR; TCRdb lists only in-frame clones, some missing. The table lists hundreds of thousands of clones, 85% of them singletons, with approximately 0.24% in the top ten. The sequencing sample was made of PBMCs. The origin of the receptors is a girl under 10 years old in good health and CMV-seronegative.

The genes are TRBV7-9 and TRBJ1-1, with 8 positions matching TRBD1. The V and J ends lost 5 bases and 1 base, in that order; junction bases with no gene match: 6. This CDR3 spans 15 amino acids. The V gene's germline CDR1 is SEHNR and CDR2 FQNEAQ (reference sequence). Written as DNA, the CDR3 is TGTGCCAGCAGCAAACCCGGGACAGGGAACACTGAAGCTTTCTTT. Its translation: CASSKPGTGNTEAFF.

V gene TRBV6-5 combines with J gene TRBJ1-5, with unresolved D. The CDR3 is 13 residues long. The germline gives CDR1 MNHEY, CDR2 SVGAGI. Trimming removed 3 bases at V and 5 bases at J, with 8 bases between. The CDR3 DNA follows: TGTGCCAGCAGTTATGAGGCTCATCAGCCCCAGCATTTT. Translated: CASSYEAHQPQHF.

The J gene is TRBJ1-3, the V gene TRBV2, with TRBD1 identical over 9 bases. Per germline, CDR1 SNHLY and CDR2 FYNNEI. Unmatched junction bases numbered 11, after V lost 6 bases and J lost 5 bases. This CDR3 is built from 16 residues. The CDR3 spells CASRANGGTGRNTIYF. CDR3 DNA: TGTGCCAGCAGAGCCAATGGGGGGACAGGGAGAAACACCATATATTTT.

In nucleotides, the CDR3 is TGTGCCACCAGCGGGCAGGGGACCGGGGAGCTGTTTTTT. This codes for CATSGQGTGELFF. V usage is TRBV15 and J usage is TRBJ2-2; D might be TRBD1 (6 bases). Trimming removed 5 bases from V and 5 bases from J, with 9 bases in between. Germline V CDR1 and CDR2: LNHNV, YYDKDF (reference sequence). This CDR3 has 13 amino acids.

This chain joins TRBV6-6 and TRBJ2-5, with 12 bases that match TRBD2. V dropped 4 bases and J dropped 2; count of bases not matched to a gene: 5. Germline V gives CDR1 MNHNY, CDR2 SVGAGI (reference sequence). The CDR3 runs to 16 residues. CDR3 sequence (DNA): TGTGCCAGCAGTTCCCCTAGCGGGGGGGGACAAGAGACCCAGTACTTC. Encoded protein: CASSSPSGGGQETQYF.

The chain has TRBV9 and TRBJ2-1; possibly TRBD2 for D (5 bases). The CDR3 is 13 residues long. Germline V gene sequence: CDR1 SGDLS, CDR2 YYNGEE. Trimming pared 3 bases from V and 3 bases from J, leaving 7 bases between. CDR3 in DNA: TGTGCCAGCAGCGCCCGGGACTACAATGAGCAGTTCTTC. Amino acid sequence: CASSARDYNEQFF.

The chain links TRBV7-2 to TRBJ2-1; 10 nucleotides agree with TRBD2. The germline gives CDR1 SGHTA, CDR2 FQGNSA. This CDR3 contains 16 residues. Unmatched junction bases numbered 12, after V lost 5 bases and J lost 8 bases. The CDR3 loop is CASSPRASGRVHEQFF. CDR3 sequence (DNA): TGTGCCAGCAGCCCCCGGGCTAGCGGGAGAGTCCATGAGCAGTTCTTC.

This clone was seen a few times. The J gene is TRBJ1-3, the V gene TRBV30, with 10 positions matching TRBD1. The length of the CDR3 is 15 residues. Germline V gene data show CDR1 as GTSNPN and CDR2 as SVGIG (reference sequence). The trim removed 2 bases at V and 4 bases at J, leaving 5 bases unmatched. The CDR3 region is CAWSYMTGGGNTIYF. The CDR3 DNA reads as TGTGCCTGGAGTTACATGACAGGGGGCGGAAACACCATATATTTT.

The chain has TRBV30 and TRBJ2-5, with D unresolved. This CDR3 region has 13 residues. Looked up from germline, CDR1 is GTSNPN and CDR2 is SVGIG (reference sequence). V lost 4 bases and J lost 5, with 14 bases in between. The CDR3 DNA reads as TGTGCCTGGAAGTATAGGAGCCCGGAGACCCAGTACTTC. The encoded protein is CAWKYRSPETQYF.

The CDR3 region is CASSLQGVPSPLHF. The CDR3 bases are TGTGCCAGCAGCTTACAGGGAGTGCCTTCACCCCTCCACTTT. The chain has TRBV5-4 and TRBJ1-6; maybe TRBD1 (6 bases). The V gene lost 2 bases and the J gene lost 9 bases, with 12 bases spanning the gap. Germline CDR1 SGHNT, CDR2 YYREEE (reference sequence). CDR3 length equals 14 residues.

This sequence joins TRBV7-9 and TRBJ1-1; D possibly corresponds to TRBD1 (5 bases). V shed 1 base and J shed 4 bases, with 13 bases lying between them. The CDR3 spans 15 residues. From germline, CDR1 is SEHNR and CDR2 FQNEAQ (reference sequence). The CDR3 is CASSLGSAGGTEAFF. As DNA, the CDR3 is TGTGCCAGCAGCTTAGGGTCTGCGGGGGGCACTGAAGCTTTCTTT.

The CDR3 sequence: CASSFQGWDIQYF. The CDR3 coding sequence is TGCGCCAGCAGCTTCCAGGGGTGGGACATTCAGTACTTC. The chain links TRBV5-1 to TRBJ2-4, with D perhaps TRBD1 (6 bases). The ends were cut back, 2 bases at V and 8 bases at J, with 11 bases in the middle. Germline assignment: CDR1 SGHRS and CDR2 YFSETQ. This CDR3 region has 13 residues.

CDR3 amino acids: CATSPDGAGANTGELFF. The CDR3 DNA is TGTGCCACCAGCCCGGATGGGGCGGGGGCGAACACCGGGGAGCTGTTTTTT. V usage is TRBV15 and J usage is TRBJ2-2; 7 bases are shared with TRBD2. This CDR3 spans 17 amino acids. The J segment lost 0 bases and the V segment lost 5 bases, leaving 9 bases of the junction unmatched. CDR1 LNHNV and CDR2 YYDKDF come from the germline V gene (reference sequence).

The rearrangement links TRBV11-2 to TRBJ2-1; weak D call: TRBD2 (6 bases). The V gene lost 8 bases and the J gene lost 3 bases, with 14 bases spanning the gap. The V gene's germline CDR1 is SGHAT and CDR2 FQNNGV. This CDR3 is 14 amino acids long. CDR3 region: CASADRGNYNEQFF. CDR3 nucleotides: TGTGCCAGCGCCGATCGGGGGAACTACAATGAGCAGTTCTTC.

The rearrangement joins TRBV4-1 to TRBJ2-5; TRBD1 agrees at 8 bases. The J call is uncertain, as TRBJ2-7 better fits the DNA end. The CDR3 contains 16 residues. The germline CDR1 and CDR2 sequences are MGHRA and YSYEKL. CDR3 DNA sequence: TGCGCCAGCAGCCAAGGATGGACAGGGCGCCCCTACGAGCAGTACTTC. This gives the protein CASSQGWTGRPYEQYF.

The V call is TRBV19, the J call TRBJ2-7; 7 positions agree with TRBD1. The CDR3 is made up of 13 amino acids. With V trimmed by 8 bases and J by 1 base, 5 bases remained unmatched. Germline V gives CDR1 LNHDA, CDR2 SQIVND (reference sequence). CDR3 sequence reads: CASGQEPSYEQYF. The CDR3 nucleotides read TGTGCCAGTGGACAGGAACCTTCCTACGAGCAGTACTTC.

This clone has just a few counts. V usage is TRBV6-1 and J usage is TRBJ1-2; tentative D call: TRBD1 (5 bases). Trimming removed 5 bases from V and 1 base from J, with 8 bases in between. This CDR3 is 13 amino acids long. CDR1 is MNHNS, CDR2 SASEGT, per germline. CDR3 bases: TGTGCCAGCAGTTTGGACATTAACTATGGCTACACCTTC. Its protein is CASSLDINYGYTF.